The 6 T cell receptor beta chains below all came from one sample that was sequenced in a study of cytomegalovirus exposure and HLA in healthy donors. Amplification used 60 Vbeta primers and 13 Jbeta primers. The repertoire was sequenced with immunoSEQ multiplex PCR; TCRdb's copy has only in-frame clones and lacks some. Found here are around 76,000 clones, around 73% of them singletons; the top ten hold roughly 8.9%. Source material: PBMCs. These receptors were taken from a woman between 35 and 50 years old in good health and CMV-seropositive.

The V and J genes are TRBV15 and TRBJ2-1; TRBD1 might be the D (5 bases). Trimming took off 1 base at V and 7 bases at J, with 8 bases between the two ends. The CDR3 has 13 residues. CDR1 LNHNV and CDR2 YYDKDF come from the germline V gene (reference sequence). The CDR3, as DNA: TGTGCCACCAGCAGAGCAGGGTCGAATGAGCAGTTCTTC. Translated, it gives CATSRAGSNEQFF.

The CDR3 coding sequence is TGCAGCGTTACAGGGATTAACACTGAAGCTTTCTTT. Its protein is CSVTGINTEAFF. The chain uses TRBV29-1 and TRBJ1-1; a weak D match, TRBD1 (6 bases). CDR1 and CDR2 from the germline V gene are SQVTM and ANQGSEA. The V end was cut by 5 bases, the J end by 2 bases, with 9 bases between. There are 12 residues in the CDR3.

The V call is TRBV19, the J call TRBJ1-1; a possible D gene is TRBD1 (6 bases). V lost 5 bases and J 1 base, leaving 14 bases between the germline ends. The CDR3 extends over 15 amino acids. Germline CDR1 LNHDA, CDR2 SQIVND (reference sequence). The CDR3 DNA reads TGTGCCAGTAGTTTAAGGGGGACATGGAACACTGAAGCTTTCTTT. It translates to CASSLRGTWNTEAFF.

This clone occurred a few times. CDR3 bases: TGTGCCAGCAATCCCACAGGGTTCAATCAGCCCCAGCATTTT. Protein sequence: CASNPTGFNQPQHF. V and J are TRBV6-5 and TRBJ1-5, with D tentatively TRBD1 (6 bases). Trimming shortened V by 7 bases and J by 3 bases, and 13 bases separated the two germline ends. The CDR3 runs to 14 residues. Germline V CDR1 and CDR2: MNHEY, SVGAGI.

Sample share makes this clone medium-sized (0.01 to 0.1%). This chain connects TRBV5-8 to TRBJ1-6; D gene unclear. Trimming stripped 5 bases from V and 0 bases from J, with 6 bases between. Germline assignment: CDR1 SGHTS and CDR2 YDEGEE. This CDR3 comprises 14 residues. Here the CDR3 reads CASRRSSYNSPLHF. The CDR3, as DNA: TGTGCCAGCAGACGCAGCTCCTATAATTCACCCCTCCACTTT.

The rearrangement links TRBV6-1 to TRBJ1-4; D remains ambiguous. CDR3 length: 14 residues. V was clipped by 3 bases and J by 8 bases, with 13 bases between them. Germline lookup yields CDR1 MNHNS and CDR2 SASEGT. As DNA, the CDR3 is TGTGCCAGCAGTGAGGTACAGACGGGGGAAAAACTGTTTTTT. The encoded protein is CASSEVQTGEKLFF.